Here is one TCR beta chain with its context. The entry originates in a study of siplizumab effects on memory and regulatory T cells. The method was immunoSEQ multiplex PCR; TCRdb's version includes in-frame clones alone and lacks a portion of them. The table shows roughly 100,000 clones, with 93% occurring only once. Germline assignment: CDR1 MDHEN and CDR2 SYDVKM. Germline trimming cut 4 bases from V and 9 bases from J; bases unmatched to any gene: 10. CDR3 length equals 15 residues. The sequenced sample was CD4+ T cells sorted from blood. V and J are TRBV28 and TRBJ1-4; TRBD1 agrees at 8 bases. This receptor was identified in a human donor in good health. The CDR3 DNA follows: TGTGCCAGCAGTTCTGCCGGACAGGGTGGTAAAAAACTGTTTTTT. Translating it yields CASSSAGQGGKKLFF.